The 25 T cell receptor beta chains presented below share a single source sample, sequenced in a study of blood T cells in healthy people across ages. Primers used in a second PCR of roughly 7 to 12 cycles were a sample-barcoded 5' primer and a J-beta primer mix. TCRdb redid the calling of the 5' RACE reads with MiXCR, one entry per CDR3 protein. The sample carries approximately 810,000 distinct CDR3 sequences, 25% to 30% recorded once. Sequenced: blood. These receptors were obtained from a woman of 80 years or more in good health.

This clonotype came up a few times. CDR3 sequence (DNA): TGCAGTGCCTCTAGGGATAACTATGGCTACACCTTC. Residues: CSASRDNYGYTF. This chain joins TRBV20-1 and TRBJ1-2; D remains unclear. This CDR3 region has 12 residues. The germline CDR1 and CDR2 sequences are DFQATT and SNEGSKA (reference sequence). V dropped 6 bases and J dropped 1 base, with 9 bases sitting between them.

This clonotype showed up many times. The chain joins TRBV10-3 to TRBJ2-1, with 9 bases identical to TRBD2. J gave up 0 bases and V 6 bases, and 9 bases lay outside the gene matches. The CDR3 totals 17 residues. Germline V gives CDR1 ENHRY, CDR2 SYGVKD. CDR3 in amino acids: CAIRGSGGESSYNEQFF. CDR3 sequence (DNA): TGTGCCATCAGAGGTAGCGGGGGAGAGAGCTCCTACAATGAGCAGTTCTTC.

This clonotype has a handful of counts. This may arise from a read error, as a much more abundant clone is one base away. The chain employs TRBV10-3 and TRBJ2-5; TRBD1 matches 8 bases. CDR3 length equals 17 residues. Trimming at V came to 2 bases and at J to 11 bases, leaving 19 bases not matched to a gene. CDR1 is ENHRY and CDR2 is SYGVKD in the germline V gene. The DNA for the CDR3 is TGTGCCATCAGTGAGGCCATTGCAGGGGGCATCTACAATGAGCAGTACTTC. Translation gives CAISEAIAGGIYNEQYF.

As regards this clonotype: This clone may be a read error of a much larger clone one base away. The rearrangement links TRBV30 to TRBJ2-7; 9 bases align to TRBD1. V lost 5 bases to trimming and J lost 5 bases; unmatched junction nucleotides: 10. CDR1 is GTSNPN and CDR2 is SVGIG in the germline V gene (reference sequence). This CDR3 has 14 amino acids. The CDR3 here is CAWSGQGNCNEQYF. The DNA for the CDR3 is TGTGCCTGGTCGGGACAGGGAAATTGCAACGAGCAGTACTTC.

The table lists this clonotype with many counts. V gene TRBV7-9 combines with J gene TRBJ1-5; D perhaps matches TRBD1 (6 bases). Germline values: CDR1 SEHNR, CDR2 FQNEAQ (reference sequence). V lost 6 bases and J 7 bases, leaving 22 bases between the germline ends. There are 16 residues in the CDR3. The DNA of the CDR3 is TGTGCCAGCAGTTATTCAGGGGCCGGAGAAAGGCAGCCCCAGCATTTT. It encodes CASSYSGAGERQPQHF.

This clonotype has at least ten counts. The chain recombines TRBV6-5 with TRBJ2-5; a possible D gene is TRBD1 (5 bases). Germline assignment: CDR1 MNHEY and CDR2 SVGAGI. This CDR3 has 15 residues. V lost 3 bases and J lost 2, with 13 bases in between. CDR3 in amino acids: CASSYSAGLQETQYF. Written as DNA, the CDR3 is TGTGCCAGCAGTTATTCGGCAGGGCTTCAAGAGACCCAGTACTTC.

The chain joins TRBV20-1 to TRBJ1-2; D is perhaps TRBD1 (5 bases). Trimming cost V 0 bases and J 0 bases, with 20 bases left between them. Per germline, CDR1 DFQATT and CDR2 SNEGSKA (reference sequence). This CDR3 region has 18 residues. CDR3 nucleotide sequence: TGCAGTGCTAGAGAGATGGGGAGGTCAGGGCCACCTAACTATGGCTACACCTTC. Protein sequence: CSAREMGRSGPPNYGYTF.

The chain joins TRBV6-5 to TRBJ2-7; D is possibly TRBD1 (7 bases). The CDR3 covers 15 residues. The V and J ends lost 2 bases and 4 bases respectively, with 15 bases between them. Germline CDR1 is MNHEY and CDR2 is SVGAGI. CDR3 protein: CASSYGGTARYEQYF. CDR3 nucleotide sequence: TGTGCCAGCAGTTACGGGGGGACAGCCCGATACGAGCAGTACTTC.

This clonotype was recorded at least ten times. The chain combines TRBV29-1 with TRBJ2-3; 7 bases fit TRBD2. V dropped 3 bases and J dropped 0; count of bases not matched to a gene: 3. From germline, CDR1 is SQVTM and CDR2 ANQGSEA. CDR3 length: 14 amino acids. The CDR3 loop reads CSVDRRGSTDTQYF. CDR3 coding DNA: TGCAGCGTTGACAGGCGGGGGAGCACAGATACGCAGTATTTT.

The chain joins TRBV4-2 to TRBJ2-5; D remains unclear. This CDR3 comprises 16 residues. V was clipped by 2 bases and J by 1 base, with 14 bases between them. The germline CDR1 and CDR2 sequences are LGHNA and YNFKEQ. The CDR3 sequence: CASSQTQRQTQETQYF. Written as DNA, the CDR3 is TGTGCCAGCAGCCAAACACAGCGCCAGACCCAAGAGACCCAGTACTTC.

The chain carries TRBV28 and TRBJ1-2, with TRBD1 matching over 12 bases. CDR1 is MDHEN and CDR2 is SYDVKM in the germline V gene. The CDR3 length is 16 residues. J gave up 7 bases and V 6 bases, and 12 bases lay outside the gene matches. The CDR3, as DNA: TGTGCCAGCAGCTTTAGACCGGGACAGGGGGCGTCTGGCTACACCTTC. Translating it yields CASSFRPGQGASGYTF.

This clonotype has a count of ten or more. CDR3 sequence: CASSSFMGETQYF. The CDR3 nucleotides read TGTGCCAGCAGCTCGTTCATGGGAGAGACCCAGTACTTC. J is TRBJ2-5 and V is TRBV5-4; D call uncertain. CDR3 length equals 13 residues. Germline V gene data show CDR1 as SGHNT and CDR2 as YYREEE (reference sequence). V lost 3 bases and J lost 4, with 10 bases in between.

The V gene is TRBV29-1, the J gene TRBJ2-5, with 8 bases lining up with TRBD1. Germline values: CDR1 SQVTM, CDR2 ANQGSEA. The CDR3 has 13 residues. Trimming at V came to 4 bases and at J to 4 bases, leaving 5 bases not matched to a gene. In DNA, the CDR3 is TGCAGCGTTGCATCCGGGACAGGAGAGACCCAGTACTTC. Protein: CSVASGTGETQYF.

V is TRBV19 and J is TRBJ1-5; D remains unclear. This CDR3 has 13 amino acids. The V end was cut by 6 bases, the J end by 5 bases, with 11 bases between. Germline assignment: CDR1 LNHDA and CDR2 SQIVND (reference sequence). The CDR3 DNA is TGTGCCAGTAGGATAACGCGGGATCAGCCCCAGCATTTT. This encodes CASRITRDQPQHF.

The gene calls are TRBV6-2 or TRBV6-3 and TRBJ2-2; TRBD1 matches 8 bases. Looked up from germline, CDR1 is MNHEY and CDR2 is SVGEGT. This CDR3 is built from 15 residues. V shed 2 bases and J 6 bases; nucleotides not matched to a gene: 5. The CDR3 sequence: CASSYGGTGPGELFF. The CDR3, as DNA: TGTGCCAGCAGTTACGGGGGGACAGGCCCCGGGGAGCTGTTTTTT.

The chain recombines TRBV7-6 with TRBJ2-7; no clear D. The CDR3 covers 13 residues. V lost 5 bases and J 7 bases, leaving 15 bases between the germline ends. The germline V gene has CDR1 SGHVS and CDR2 FNYEAQ. This CDR3 is CASSPDQFGEQYF. The CDR3 region has the DNA TGTGCCAGCAGCCCTGACCAGTTTGGGGAGCAGTACTTC.

DNA for the CDR3: TGTGCCAGCAGTACTCGACTAGCGGGAGGCCTAACCACCAATGAGCAGTTCTTC. Its translation is CASSTRLAGGLTTNEQFF. This chain links TRBV27 with TRBJ2-1; 13 bases fit TRBD2. The CDR3 is 18 residues long. The V and J ends lost 5 bases and 6 bases, in that order; junction bases with no gene match: 13. Germline assignment: CDR1 MNHEY and CDR2 SMNVEV (reference sequence).

The chain joins TRBV7-2 to TRBJ2-1; 12 bases align to TRBD2. Germline V gene sequence: CDR1 SGHTA, CDR2 FQGNSA. V lost 4 bases to trimming and J lost 0 bases; unmatched junction nucleotides: 13. The CDR3 contains 20 residues. The CDR3 spells CASSSAWALAGGISYNEQFF. In DNA, the CDR3 is TGTGCCAGCAGCTCGGCCTGGGCACTAGCGGGAGGCATCTCCTACAATGAGCAGTTCTTC.

The chain combines TRBV5-1 with TRBJ2-6, with D unresolved. V gave up 7 bases and J gave up 0 bases, with 14 bases separating them. Germline-derived CDR1 and CDR2 are SGHRS and YFSETQ. There are 16 residues in the CDR3. The CDR3 sequence is CASDQDGSSGANVLTF. CDR3 DNA: TGCGCCAGCGACCAGGACGGAAGCTCTGGGGCCAACGTCCTGACTTTC.

This chain joins TRBV5-1 and TRBJ2-1; 11 bases line up with TRBD1. The CDR3 covers 15 residues. Germline assignment: CDR1 SGHRS and CDR2 YFSETQ. J was trimmed by 8 bases and V by 2 bases; bases with no gene match: 6. The CDR3 loop reads CASSLGTGGRDEQFF. The DNA of the CDR3 is TGCGCCAGCAGCTTAGGGACAGGGGGTCGTGATGAGCAGTTCTTC.

This rearrangement joins TRBV5-1 to TRBJ1-1; D call uncertain. The CDR3 extends over 13 amino acids. The germline V and J ends were trimmed by 4 bases and 4 bases, with 11 bases remaining between them. Per germline, CDR1 SGHRS and CDR2 YFSETQ. CDR3 in amino acids: CASSSGEGTEAFF. The DNA of the CDR3 is TGCGCCAGCAGCAGTGGGGAGGGCACTGAAGCTTTCTTT.

Of note for this clonotype: The missing conserved phenylalanine or tryptophan at the end of this CDR3 makes a read error likely. This chain connects TRBV9 to TRBJ1-1, with 8 bases matching TRBD1. This CDR3 spans 16 amino acids. Germline V CDR1 and CDR2: SGDLS, YYNGEE. Trimming removed 0 bases from V and 1 base from J; junction bases left unmatched: 5. The CDR3 DNA sequence: TGTGCCAGCAGCGTAGGGACAGGGAGGGAGAACACTGAAGCTTTCTGT. This gives the protein CASSVGTGRENTEAFC.

A note on this clonotype: Possible read error: a much larger clone is one base away. J is TRBJ2-7 and V is TRBV5-1, with D possibly called TRBD1 or TRBD2 (7 bases each). The germline CDR1 and CDR2 sequences are SGHRS and YFSETQ. The CDR3 is 15 amino acids. V lost 4 bases and J lost 7, with 21 bases in between. The CDR3 DNA sequence: TGCGCCAGCAGCCGGAAGCCAGGGGGGGACAATGAGCAGTACTTC. This codes for CASSRKPGGDNEQYF.

In regard to this clonotype: A junction boundary mismatches the germline segment, possibly from a read error. This chain links TRBV5-6 with TRBJ1-1, with D possibly matching TRBD1 (6 bases). Germline V gene lookup returns CDR1 SGHDT and CDR2 YYEEEE. This CDR3 spans 20 amino acids. The CDR3 loop reads CASSAGPRPGHITMNTEAFF. The CDR3 nucleotides are TGCGCCAGCAGCGCGGGACCGAGACCGGGACATATCACTATGAACACTGAAGCTTTCTTT.

This clonotype was seen repeatedly, ten times or more. A read error may explain this, as a much larger clone is one base away. The chain carries TRBV21-1 and TRBJ2-7; no DNA check was done on the table's D call, TRBD1. TRBV21-1 is termed a pseudogene. The CDR3 has 16 amino acids. This CDR3 reads CASSKAGGAGWYEQYF. The DNA of the CDR3 is TGTGCCAGCAGCAAAGCCGGTGGGGCAGGTTGGTACGAGCAGTACTTC.